What follows are 7 T cell receptor beta chains derived from one specimen sequenced in a study of T cells in Graves' hyperthyroidism and ophthalmopathy (dated by TCRdb to the late 2010s). Libraries were prepared through multiplex PCR. TCRdb names Illumina HiSeq 2000 as the instrument used. TCR beta CDR3 regions were amplified from RNA transcripts. The first round of RT-PCR for the TCR CDR3 was performed with the HTBI primer set and the Qiagen OneStep RT-PCR kit. TCRdb redid the processing of the public reads, applying fastp at Q25 and MiXCR, and retained in-frame beta chains. Identical CDR3 proteins give one entry, which carries the most common genes and DNA. This sample holds a few hundred thousand distinct CDR3 sequences; about 12% were observed only once. Jointly, the top ten make up roughly 9.2% of the sample. The sample taken for sequencing was blood. These receptors came from a woman aged 18-35 years with Graves' hyperthyroidism.

The chain recombines TRBV20-1 with TRBJ1-2; 9 bases line up with TRBD1. The V segment lost 1 base and the J segment 7 bases; nucleotides outside the gene matches: 13. This CDR3 is 16 amino acids long. Germline CDR1 reads DFQATT; CDR2 reads SNEGSKA (reference sequence). The CDR3 bases are TGCAGTGCTAGAGGTGGGGATGGGACAGGGAAGTCTGGCTACACCTTC. Encoded protein: CSARGGDGTGKSGYTF.

The V gene is TRBV30, the J gene TRBJ1-5; D is undetermined. The CDR3 runs 14 residues. The V gene's germline CDR1 is GTSNPN and CDR2 SVGIG (reference sequence). Trimming shortened V by 0 bases and J by 9 bases, and 15 bases separated the two germline ends. In DNA, the CDR3 is TGTGCCTGGAGTGTCCCCGGGTCGGGAGGGCCCCAGCATTTT. It yields the protein CAWSVPGSGGPQHF.

This clonotype has a count of ten or more. This chain links TRBV3-1 with TRBJ2-5, with 11 bases matching TRBD1. After removal of 5 bases from V and 5 bases from J, the junction contained 7 bases not matched to a gene. This CDR3 contains 15 residues. In germline, CDR1 is LGHDT, CDR2 YNNKEL (reference sequence). CDR3 amino acids: CASSIRTGGGETQYF. The CDR3 region has the DNA TGTGCCAGCAGCATCCGGACAGGGGGCGGGGAGACCCAGTACTTC.

This clonotype was seen ten or more times. The chain is built from TRBV3-1 and TRBJ2-1, with D possibly matching TRBD1 (7 bases). The CDR3 length is 15 residues. The germline V gene has CDR1 LGHDT and CDR2 YNNKEL (reference sequence). V was pared by 4 bases and J by 14 bases, with 24 bases between. DNA of the CDR3: TGTGCCAGCAGCCCCTCCGGGACCCCAGGGGGGCTGGAGTTCTTC. Its protein product is CASSPSGTPGGLEFF.

This clonotype was seen many times. The chain couples TRBV7-9 to TRBJ2-1; D may match TRBD1 or TRBD2 (6 bases each). The V and J ends lost 1 base and 6 bases respectively, with 13 bases between them. Germline lookup yields CDR1 SEHNR and CDR2 FQNEAQ (reference sequence). There are 15 residues in the CDR3. The CDR3 DNA reads TGTGCCAGCAGCTTAGAGACTAGGGGGATCAATGAGCAGTTCTTC. It translates to CASSLETRGINEQFF.

This clonotype was seen only a few times. J is TRBJ2-7 and V is TRBV14; D unresolved. The CDR3 is 16 residues long. Germline CDR1 SGHDN, CDR2 FVKESK. Deletions cut 6 bases from V and 1 base from J, with 19 bases between. As DNA, the CDR3 is TGTGCCAGCAGTATAACGAGCAGGCCTTCTTCCTACGAGCAGTACTTC. Protein product: CASSITSRPSSYEQYF.

This clonotype was recorded many times. The genes are TRBV10-3 and TRBJ2-2; no clear D. The germline V gene has CDR1 ENHRY and CDR2 SYGVKD. This CDR3 is 15 amino acids long. The V gene lost 4 bases and the J gene lost 3 bases, with 12 bases spanning the gap. The CDR3 spells CAISGRQVDTGELFF. The CDR3 DNA is TGTGCCATCAGTGGCCGGCAGGTAGACACCGGGGAGCTGTTTTTT.